Described below is a single TCR beta chain sequence and its context. There is no known antigen for this receptor. There are no base qualities to consult, and no much larger clone falls within one base. To sequence the TCRbeta CDR3 region, genomic DNA was isolated from the sorted cells. The immunoSEQ Assay was used to sequence the TCRbeta CDR3 regions. TCRdb carries this immuneACCESS record with in-frame sequences only. Its versions omit some clonotypes, under half of them owing to an unresolved V gene in the studies checked, with the rest unexplained. This sample holds under 85,000 clones; around 87% were observed only once. Of the sample, about 0.52% falls within the top ten clones. Reading from cysteine to phenylalanine, the CDR3 counts 13 amino acids. Only the CDR3 part of the read is kept: 39 bases, read in frame from the first base. CDR1 and CDR2 are read off the germline V gene (reference sequence) as MNHEY and SMNVEV. V is trimmed back by 5 bases and J by 8 bases, and the junction contains 6 bases that no gene match accounts for.

Patients with a history of autoimmune disease or receiving systemic immunosuppression were excluded from the trial. Peripheral blood for TCR sequencing was collected from all dose cohorts at baseline, on cycle 4 day 1, and on cycle 7 day 1. Samples came from an open-label, multicenter, first-in-human phase I dose-escalation trial of ivuxolimab. The trial enrolled adults with locally advanced or metastatic head and neck squamous cell, hepatocellular, melanoma or renal cell carcinoma. Before TCR sequencing, CD4+ T cells and CD8+ T cells from peripheral blood were sorted into separate populations. The data originate from a study of OX40 agonist ivuxolimab in advanced cancers. General notes on the study: Ivuxolimab was an agonistic, fully human IgG2 monoclonal antibody directed against OX40 (CD134), a costimulatory receptor. Intravenous ivuxolimab was administered to patients every 2 weeks at six dose levels: 0.01, 0.1, 0.3, 1.5, 3 and 10 mg/kg. Of the approximately 54 patients in dose escalation, around 19 had hepatocellular carcinoma, some 15 had melanoma, 9 had renal cell carcinoma and 9 had head and neck cancer. In the dose-escalation cohort, more than 80% of patients were male, and the mean age was 60 years with a range of about 20 to 79. Patients were allowed to have had prior anti-PD-1, anti-PD-L1 or anti-CTLA-4 therapy, and 40% to 45% of the dose-escalation patients had previously received checkpoint inhibitors. Three dose-escalation patients achieved partial responses, one with hepatocellular carcinoma and two with cutaneous melanoma. The purpose of peripheral TCRbeta sequencing was to test whether ivuxolimab changed TCR sequence diversity and led to clonal T-cell expansion. The paper covers the monotherapy dose-escalation part of the phase I ivuxolimab trial, which included N of about 56 patients. On the study overall, not on this receptor specifically: The antigen specificity of the peripheral T cells that underwent clonal expansion was not determined. In the 0.1-3.0 mg/kg groups, partial responders had among the lowest normalized peripheral clonal expansion, particularly in CD8+ T cells. On average, CD8+ T cells showed more expanded clones than CD4+ T cells after ivuxolimab. At doses of 0.1 to 3.0 mg/kg, clonal expansion of both CD4+ and CD8+ T cells in blood was seen between baseline and week 6. Low levels of normalized T-cell clonal expansion were also seen in some patients who did not respond.

Sequences were derived from CD4+ or CD8+ T cells sorted from blood, sampled in a trial of the OX40 agonist ivuxolimab. The sequence derives from an adult with an advanced solid tumor such as melanoma, head and neck, liver or kidney cancer. The rearranged chain carries TRBV27 and TRBJ2-1, with 7 bases in between that match TRBD2. The bases are TGTGCCAGCAGTCGGGGACTACGCGATGAGCAGTTCTTC. Its protein product is CASSRGLRDEQFF.